This T cell receptor beta chain was sequenced during a study of response to subunit inactivated influenza vaccine (dated by TCRdb to the late 2010s). As for the study more broadly: Deep quantitative profiling of the T cell receptor repertoire was used in the study to follow responses to a trivalent subunit inactivated influenza vaccine.

V drops 8 bases and J drops 0 bases, leaving 26 bases in between. CDR1 MNHNS and CDR2 SASEGT are derived from the germline V gene. The CDR3 goes from the cysteine to the phenylalanine over 19 residues. The sequence is cut down to CDR3 DNA, 57 bases in frame from base 1. Only a few counts were recorded for this clonotype. It lacks a known antigen. No much larger clonotype is one base removed from it; base qualities were not supplied. The library was prepared using RT-PCR. The sequencing machine was an Illumina HiSeq 2500. The public reads were reanalyzed by TCRdb: fastp trimming at Q25, MiXCR alignment, in-frame beta chains only. When rows share a CDR3 protein, they turn into one entry using the most common DNA and genes. This sample has about 780,000 distinct CDR3 sequences in its table, and 18% of those were observed once. The ten top clones hold approximately 11% of the sample. The paper as a whole reports these results and caveats: It was suggested by the authors that each seasonal influenza vaccination may recruit only a limited number of new T cells.

Rearrangement joined TRBV6-1 to TRBJ1-3; TRBD1 is perhaps the D gene, given 5 matching bases. The sample here was PBMCs from blood, taken roughly 5 days after vaccination. This TCR was sampled from a man between 45 and 60 years old who received an inactivated influenza vaccine. Donor details come from another sample of the same person, matched by shared clones. The encoded CDR3 is CASGNQGQRSEISGNTIYF. The DNA reads TGTGCCAGCGGGAACCAGGGCCAACGATCCGAGATCTCTGGAAACACCATATATTTT.